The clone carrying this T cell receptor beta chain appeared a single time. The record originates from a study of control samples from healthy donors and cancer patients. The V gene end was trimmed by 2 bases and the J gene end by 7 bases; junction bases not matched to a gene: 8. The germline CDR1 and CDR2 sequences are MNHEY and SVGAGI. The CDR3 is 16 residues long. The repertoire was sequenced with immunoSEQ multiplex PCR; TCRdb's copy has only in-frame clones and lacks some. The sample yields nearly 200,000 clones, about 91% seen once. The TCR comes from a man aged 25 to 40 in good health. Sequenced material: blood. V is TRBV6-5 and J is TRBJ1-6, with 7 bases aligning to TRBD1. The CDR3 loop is CASSYGGGRGNSPLHF. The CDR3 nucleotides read TGTGCCAGCAGTTACGGAGGGGGCAGAGGAAATTCACCCCTCCACTTT.